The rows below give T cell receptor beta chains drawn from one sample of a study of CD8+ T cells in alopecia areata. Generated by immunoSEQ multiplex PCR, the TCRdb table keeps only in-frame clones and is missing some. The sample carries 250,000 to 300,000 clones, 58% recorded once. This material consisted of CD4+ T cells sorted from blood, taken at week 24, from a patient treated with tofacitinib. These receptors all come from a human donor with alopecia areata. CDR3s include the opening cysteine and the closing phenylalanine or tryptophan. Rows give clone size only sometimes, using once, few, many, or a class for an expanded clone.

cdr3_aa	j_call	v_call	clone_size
CAWSVQGGSGRPQHF	TRBJ1-5	TRBV30	-
CASRRGTTYSMNTEAFF	TRBJ1-1	TRBV27	-
CATTTRDNTGELFF	TRBJ2-2	TRBV15	-
CASSQVAGQGNYGYTF	TRBJ1-2	TRBV4-3	-
CAWGKETQYF	TRBJ2-5	TRBV30	-
CASSLLAGGPRAKNIQYF	TRBJ2-4	TRBV7-2	-
CASKKGRDTQYF	TRBJ2-3	TRBV19	-
CSVASSGGQPQHF	TRBJ1-5	TRBV29-1	-
CASSAQGNQPQHF	TRBJ1-5	TRBV2	-
CASSQGLLPTSGGADTQYF	TRBJ2-3	TRBV2	-
CATSDWDSPETQYF	TRBJ2-5	TRBV15	-
CASSSPREGTGSYNEQFF	TRBJ2-1	TRBV27	few
CASSPNHSNQPQHF	TRBJ1-5	TRBV2	-
CSAYPGQGRETQYF	TRBJ2-5	TRBV29-1	-
CASSLLSTDTQYF	TRBJ2-3	TRBV4-1	-
CASSELRRDNSPLHF	TRBJ1-6	TRBV25-1	-
CAIPWTEETQYF	TRBJ2-5	TRBV27	-
CASSQDWDSIGEQYF	TRBJ2-7	TRBV4-1	-
CASSLGIQGITYEQYF	TRBJ2-7	TRBV5-1	-
CASSQQAWGETQYF	TRBJ2-5	TRBV4-2	-
CASSEFIGVRTLHF	TRBJ1-6	TRBV25-1	few
CASGFGTHPGDTQYF	TRBJ2-3	TRBV12-5	-
CASSPTTGSAGNTIYF	TRBJ1-3	TRBV18	few
CSVGLVGSTETQYF	TRBJ2-5	TRBV29-1	-
CAWSLGGTDTQYF	TRBJ2-3	TRBV30	-
CSARGGGGYTF	TRBJ1-2	TRBV20-1	-
CSVRQKLTYEQYF	TRBJ2-7	TRBV29-1	few
CAWSSYQGEKLFF	TRBJ1-4	TRBV30	-
CASSPGPDRISYEQYF	TRBJ2-7	TRBV27	-
CAGLFSRDEKLFF	TRBJ1-4	TRBV7-6	once
CSVGVPSSYNEQFF	TRBJ2-1	TRBV29-1	once
CASLDRTLVYGYTF	TRBJ1-2	TRBV30	-
CASSRAGWGVDTQYF	TRBJ2-3	TRBV7-8	few
CATQTSGRTDTQYF	TRBJ2-3	TRBV6-5	-
CASSVVTGRGGEAFF	TRBJ1-1	TRBV6-1	-
CASSPGTPINQPQHF	TRBJ1-5	TRBV2	-
CAWRRGENTEAFF	TRBJ1-1	TRBV30	-
CASRLQGNYGYTF	TRBJ1-2	TRBV5-4	-
CASSLGGGASPNSPLHF	TRBJ1-6	TRBV5-1	-
CAWSEWSDLCTF	TRBJ1-2	TRBV30	few
CASSKSIQPQHF	TRBJ1-5	TRBV2	few
CASSPGTRVPGYTF	TRBJ1-2	TRBV7-9	few
CSVGSGQGVTQYF	TRBJ2-5	TRBV29-1	-
CASSLRLAGGPETQYF	TRBJ2-5	TRBV11-2	few
CASSVGGANYNEQFF	TRBJ2-1	TRBV9	few
CSVADERSYEQYF	TRBJ2-7	TRBV29-1	-
CASSHNPPGQGYEQYF	TRBJ2-7	TRBV27	-
CASLFERDVFYGYTF	TRBJ1-2	TRBV2	few
CASSSLGGADTQYF	TRBJ2-3	TRBV5-1	once
CASILGTGGTEAFF	TRBJ1-1	TRBV5-1	-
CASRNLTMNTEAFF	TRBJ1-1	TRBV5-1	-
CASSSSGAYQETQYF	TRBJ2-5	TRBV5-1	-
CSVARLADQETQYF	TRBJ2-5	TRBV29-1	-
CASSQEASRGTGNSPLHF	TRBJ1-6	TRBV4-2	few
CASSLKLLALYEQYF	TRBJ2-7	TRBV28	-
CASSSSKGTLEAFF	TRBJ1-1	TRBV5-1	few
CASSPRQAQETQYF	TRBJ2-5	TRBV18	few